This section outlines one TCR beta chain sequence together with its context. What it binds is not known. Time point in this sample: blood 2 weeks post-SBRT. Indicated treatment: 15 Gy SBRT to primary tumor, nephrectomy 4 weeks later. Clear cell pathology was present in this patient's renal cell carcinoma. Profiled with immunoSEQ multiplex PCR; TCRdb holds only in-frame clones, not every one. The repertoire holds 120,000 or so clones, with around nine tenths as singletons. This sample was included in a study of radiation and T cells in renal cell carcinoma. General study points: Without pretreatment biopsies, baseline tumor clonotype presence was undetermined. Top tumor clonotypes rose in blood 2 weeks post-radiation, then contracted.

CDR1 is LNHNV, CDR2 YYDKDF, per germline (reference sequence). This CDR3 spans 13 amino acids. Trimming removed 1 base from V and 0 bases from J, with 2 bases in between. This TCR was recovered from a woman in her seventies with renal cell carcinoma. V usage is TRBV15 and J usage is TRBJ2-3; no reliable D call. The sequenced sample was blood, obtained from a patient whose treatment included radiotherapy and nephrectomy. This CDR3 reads CATSRGSTDTQYF. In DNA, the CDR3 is TGTGCCACCAGCAGAGGGAGCACAGATACGCAGTATTTT.